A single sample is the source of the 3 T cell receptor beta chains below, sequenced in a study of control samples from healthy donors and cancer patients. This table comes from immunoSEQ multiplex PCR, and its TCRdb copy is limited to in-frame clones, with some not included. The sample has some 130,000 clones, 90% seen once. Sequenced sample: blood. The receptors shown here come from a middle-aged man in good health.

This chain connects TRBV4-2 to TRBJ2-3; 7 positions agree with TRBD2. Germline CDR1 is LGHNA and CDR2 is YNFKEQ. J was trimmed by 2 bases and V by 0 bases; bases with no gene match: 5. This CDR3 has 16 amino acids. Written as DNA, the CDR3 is TGTGCCAGCAGCCAAGAACCAGCGGGGAACACAGATACGCAGTATTTT. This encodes CASSQEPAGNTDTQYF.

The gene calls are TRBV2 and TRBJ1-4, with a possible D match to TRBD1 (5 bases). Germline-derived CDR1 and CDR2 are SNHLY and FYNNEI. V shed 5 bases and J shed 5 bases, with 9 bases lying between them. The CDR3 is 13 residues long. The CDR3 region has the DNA TGTGCCAGCAGTACACAGGCGAATGAAAAACTGTTTTTT. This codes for CASSTQANEKLFF.

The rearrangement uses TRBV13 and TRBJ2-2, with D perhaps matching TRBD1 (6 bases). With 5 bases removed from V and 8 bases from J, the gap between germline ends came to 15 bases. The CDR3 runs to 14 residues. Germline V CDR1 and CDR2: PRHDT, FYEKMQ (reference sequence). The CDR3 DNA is TGTGCCAGCAGCCTCCTTGACAGGACGGGGGAGCTGTTTTTT. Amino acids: CASSLLDRTGELFF.